This T cell receptor (beta chain) came from a study of blood T cell repertoires in COVID-19. Study at large: PBMCs, B-cell-depleted T cells, or T cells provided the cDNA or gDNA that made up the material.

Germline V CDR1 and CDR2: MNHEY, SVGAGI. The CDR3 consists of 14 residues. The V gene lost 5 bases and the J gene lost 0 bases, with 8 bases spanning the gap. Produced via immunoSEQ multiplex PCR; TCRdb's table is partial and in-frame only. In the table there are about 380,000 clones, around 87% of which are singletons. Self-reported history from a screening survey and questionnaire set each donor's cohort. All recovered Cohort 3 donors got two negative PCRs, got clearance, or saw symptom resolution. The sequenced material came from PBMCs or T cells enriched from blood (not recorded which). The rearrangement links TRBV6-5 to TRBJ1-3, with D possibly TRBD1 on 6 matching bases. The receptor comes from a man younger than 45 who had recovered from COVID-19. CDR3 loop: CASSRQDSGNTIYF. The CDR3 DNA reads TGTGCCAGCAGTAGACAGGACTCTGGAAACACCATATATTTT.